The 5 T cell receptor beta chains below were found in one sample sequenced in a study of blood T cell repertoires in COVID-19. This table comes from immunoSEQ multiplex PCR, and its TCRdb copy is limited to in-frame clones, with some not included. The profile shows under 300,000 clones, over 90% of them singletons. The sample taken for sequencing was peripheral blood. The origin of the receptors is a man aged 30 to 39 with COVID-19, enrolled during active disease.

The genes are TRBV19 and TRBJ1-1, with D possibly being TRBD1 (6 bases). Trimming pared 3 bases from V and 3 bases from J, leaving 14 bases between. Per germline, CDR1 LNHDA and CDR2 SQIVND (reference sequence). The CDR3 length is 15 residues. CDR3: CASSIPDRYDTEAFF. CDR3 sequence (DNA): TGTGCCAGTAGTATCCCCGACAGGTACGACACTGAAGCTTTCTTT.

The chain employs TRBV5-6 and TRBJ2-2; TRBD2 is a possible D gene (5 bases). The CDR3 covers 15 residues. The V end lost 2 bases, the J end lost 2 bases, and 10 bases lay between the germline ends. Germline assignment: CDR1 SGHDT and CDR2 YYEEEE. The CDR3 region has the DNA TGTGCCAGCAGCTTATGGCGGGTTAACACCGGGGAGCTGTTTTTT. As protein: CASSLWRVNTGELFF.

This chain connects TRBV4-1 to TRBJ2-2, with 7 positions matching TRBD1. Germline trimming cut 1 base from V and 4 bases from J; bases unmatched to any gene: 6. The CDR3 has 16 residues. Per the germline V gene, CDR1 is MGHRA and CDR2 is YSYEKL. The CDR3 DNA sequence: TGCGCCAGCAGCCAAGGGCTGACAGGGCCCACCGGGGAGCTGTTTTTT. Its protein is CASSQGLTGPTGELFF.

The CDR3 protein is CASSLSRTGQETQYF. CDR3 nucleotides: TGTGCCAGCAGCCTAAGCAGGACAGGTCAAGAGACCCAGTACTTC. The chain joins TRBV7-2 to TRBJ2-5, with 7 bases lining up with TRBD1. Germline V lookup: CDR1 SGHTA, CDR2 FQGNSA. The V and J ends lost 5 bases and 2 bases, in that order; junction bases with no gene match: 8. The CDR3 spans 15 residues.

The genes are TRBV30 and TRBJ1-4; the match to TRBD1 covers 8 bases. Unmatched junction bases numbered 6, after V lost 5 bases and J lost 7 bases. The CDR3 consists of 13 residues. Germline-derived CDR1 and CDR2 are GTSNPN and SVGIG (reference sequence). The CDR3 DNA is TGTGCCTGGCGGGACAGGCGTTCTGAAAAACTGTTTTTT. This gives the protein CAWRDRRSEKLFF.